These 5 T cell receptor beta chains were all obtained from the same sample, sequenced in a study of technical replicates of blood from a few donors. Method: immunoSEQ multiplex PCR; TCRdb's copy keeps in-frame clones and lacks some. Of under 90,000 clones in the sample, nearly 98% were seen once. Sequencing used T cells isolated from PBMCs. The receptor set was obtained from a human donor in good health.

V and J are TRBV27 and TRBJ1-3; D unclear. Germline V lookup: CDR1 MNHEY, CDR2 SMNVEV (reference sequence). Trimming left V 4 bases short and J 0 bases short, with 4 bases between. The CDR3 spans 13 residues. For the CDR3, the DNA is TGTGCCAGCAGTTCTAACTCTGGAAACACCATATATTTT. It encodes CASSSNSGNTIYF.

The CDR3 is CASSRDMLVPYTF. DNA for the CDR3: TGTGCCAGCAGCCGGGACATGCTGGTACCCTACACCTTC. This chain uses TRBV27 with TRBJ1-2; a possible D gene is TRBD1 (6 bases). The CDR3 loop spans 13 amino acids. Germline-derived CDR1 and CDR2 are MNHEY and SMNVEV (reference sequence). V was pared by 6 bases and J by 10 bases, with 18 bases between.

V usage is TRBV7-2 and J usage is TRBJ2-1; D uncertain. From germline, CDR1 is SGHTA and CDR2 FQGNSA. This CDR3 contains 13 residues. Trimming removed 5 bases from V and 3 bases from J, with 8 bases in between. CDR3 loop: CASSILVYNEQFF. In DNA form, the CDR3 reads TGTGCCAGCAGCATACTTGTCTACAATGAGCAGTTCTTC.

This chain joins TRBV28 and TRBJ2-7; D unclear. This CDR3 region has 15 residues. Germline V gene lookup returns CDR1 MDHEN and CDR2 SYDVKM. Trimming took off 3 bases at V and 0 bases at J, with 12 bases between the two ends. The CDR3 protein is CASSFERYTSYEQYF. The CDR3 DNA is TGTGCCAGCAGTTTCGAACGCTATACCTCCTACGAGCAGTACTTC.

The rearrangement links TRBV18 to TRBJ1-1; no reliable D call. With 2 bases removed from V and 4 bases from J, the gap between germline ends came to 11 bases. Germline V lookup: CDR1 KGHSH, CDR2 LQKENI. This CDR3 is built from 14 residues. CDR3 protein: CASSPAGSGTEAFF. The DNA of the CDR3 is TGTGCCAGCTCACCAGCGGGAAGTGGCACTGAAGCTTTCTTT.